These 18 T cell receptor beta chains originate from one sample sequenced in a study of shared clonotypes between healthy human individuals. Assay: immunoSEQ multiplex PCR; the TCRdb copy retains only in-frame clones and omits some. The sample carries about a million clones, around 74% recorded once. Sequenced: memory CD4+ T cells sorted from blood. Stated subset: CD45RA-negative fraction. These receptors were taken from a man between 18 and 29 years old in good health.

The chain links TRBV27 to TRBJ2-1; TRBD1 matches at 9 bases. The trim removed 6 bases at V and 6 bases at J, leaving 6 bases unmatched. Germline V CDR1 and CDR2: MNHEY, SMNVEV (reference sequence). CDR3 size: 14 residues. CDR3 nucleotides: TGTGCCAGCAGGACGACAGGGGGACTCAATGAGCAGTTCTTC. Protein product: CASRTTGGLNEQFF.

This clone occurred a few times. The rearrangement links TRBV28 to TRBJ1-3; 10 bases agree with TRBD1. The V segment lost 5 bases and the J segment 3 bases; nucleotides outside the gene matches: 4. Looked up from germline, CDR1 is MDHEN and CDR2 is SYDVKM. CDR3 length: 15 amino acids. The CDR3 nucleotides are TGTGCCAGCAGTCCCCGGGACAGGGGTGGAAACACCATATATTTT. Encoded protein: CASSPRDRGGNTIYF.

This clone was seen just once. The chain employs TRBV2 and TRBJ1-2; D ambiguous. The germline V and J ends were trimmed by 3 bases and 6 bases, with 5 bases remaining between them. This CDR3 spans 11 amino acids. The germline V gene has CDR1 SNHLY and CDR2 FYNNEI. The CDR3 loop is CASSEVNGYTF. For the CDR3, the DNA is TGTGCCAGCAGTGAGGTGAATGGCTACACCTTC.

The V gene is TRBV9, the J gene TRBJ1-2; perhaps TRBD1 as D (5 bases). Germline V lookup: CDR1 SGDLS, CDR2 YYNGEE. Trimming left V 1 base short and J 1 base short, with 11 bases between. The CDR3 contains 15 residues. As DNA, the CDR3 is TGTGCCAGCAGCGTAAGCCAGGGACGTAACTATGGCTACACCTTC. Protein: CASSVSQGRNYGYTF. Looking up the rest from reference TRBV9 and TRBJ1-2 gives the full variable domain: DSGVTQTPKHLITATGQRVTLRCSPRSGDLSVYWYQQSLDQGLQFLIQYYNGEERAKGNILERFSAQQFPDLHSELNLSSLELGDSALYFCASSVSQGRNYGYTFGSGTRLTVV.

The count of this clone is one. The rearrangement links TRBV10-3 to TRBJ2-3, with 9 nucleotides matching TRBD1. V lost 6 bases to trimming and J lost 2 bases; unmatched junction nucleotides: 6. Germline CDR1 ENHRY, CDR2 SYGVKD. The CDR3 runs to 15 residues. The CDR3 is CAISDRGGNTDTQYF. The DNA for the CDR3 is TGTGCCATCAGCGACAGGGGGGGAAACACAGATACGCAGTATTTT.

J is TRBJ2-7 and V is TRBV2, with D perhaps TRBD2 (6 bases). From germline, CDR1 is SNHLY and CDR2 FYNNEI. The germline V and J ends were trimmed by 7 bases and 7 bases, with 17 bases remaining between them. CDR3 length equals 13 residues. The CDR3 sequence: CASKGSGALEQYF. Written as DNA, the CDR3 is TGTGCCAGCAAGGGTAGCGGTGCCTTGGAGCAGTACTTC.

This clone was counted only a few times. The chain joins TRBV28 to TRBJ1-1; tentatively, D is TRBD1 (5 bases). Germline CDR1 and CDR2: MDHEN and SYDVKM. The CDR3 is 11 amino acids. The V and J ends lost 4 bases and 10 bases respectively, with 10 bases between them. Written as DNA, the CDR3 is TGTGCCAGCAGTTCAGGGTGGGGAGCTTTCTTT. Translating it yields CASSSGWGAFF.

This chain joins TRBV19 and TRBJ1-1, with a possible D match to TRBD1 (6 bases). This CDR3 is 13 amino acids long. The V end was cut by 5 bases, the J end by 3 bases, with 10 bases between. Germline CDR1 is LNHDA and CDR2 is SQIVND (reference sequence). The DNA of the CDR3 is TGTGCCAGTAGTCTCGAGGGGGACACTGAAGCTTTCTTT. It encodes CASSLEGDTEAFF. Together with reference TRBV19 and TRBJ1-1, the CDR3 gives the full variable domain: DGGITQSPKYLFRKEGQNVTLSCEQNLNHDAMYWYRQDPGQGLRLIYYSQIVNDFQKGDIAEGYSVSREKKESFPLTVTSAQKNPTAFYLCASSLEGDTEAFFGQGTRLTVV.

The V and J genes are TRBV6-5 and TRBJ1-2, with a possible D match to TRBD1 (6 bases). This CDR3 is 13 amino acids long. Deletions cut 4 bases from V and 8 bases from J, with 14 bases between. Germline CDR1 and CDR2: MNHEY and SVGAGI. The CDR3 is CASSSTGILGYTF. For the CDR3, the DNA is TGTGCCAGCAGTTCCACAGGGATATTGGGCTACACCTTC.

V gene TRBV6-6 combines with J gene TRBJ2-3; D is unresolved. CDR3 length: 13 amino acids. Trimming removed 5 bases from V and 5 bases from J, with 11 bases in between. Germline V gene sequence: CDR1 MNHNY, CDR2 SVGAGI (reference sequence). The DNA of the CDR3 is TGTGCCAGCAGTGGGCCAGCCTTAGATACGCAGTATTTT. Translation: CASSGPALDTQYF.

There are a few counts of this clone. Distinct nucleotide sequences in the sample also encode this CDR3. V gene TRBV5-1 combines with J gene TRBJ1-1; TRBD1 might be the D (5 bases). CDR3 length equals 13 residues. The ends were cut back, 2 bases at V and 1 base at J, with 6 bases in the middle. Germline CDR1 and CDR2: SGHRS and YFSETQ. The CDR3 protein is CASSLQENTEAFF. The CDR3 DNA sequence: TGCGCCAGCAGCTTACAGGAGAACACTGAAGCTTTCTTT.

As DNA, the CDR3 is TGCGCCAGCAGCGCTCTACCCGGTAACCAAGAGACCCAGTACTTC. Translated, it gives CASSALPGNQETQYF. The chain links TRBV5-1 to TRBJ2-5; D is unresolved. The V end was cut by 4 bases, the J end by 0 bases, with 13 bases between. Per germline, CDR1 SGHRS and CDR2 YFSETQ. This CDR3 contains 15 residues.

As to this clone: This sample also contains other DNA sequences that code for the same CDR3. The chain has TRBV5-1 and TRBJ2-7; D is perhaps TRBD1 (6 bases). The V gene's germline CDR1 is SGHRS and CDR2 YFSETQ. Trimming removed 7 bases from V and 0 bases from J, with 11 bases in between. CDR3 length equals 13 residues. The CDR3 sequence is CASSTGSSYEQYF. The CDR3 coding sequence is TGCGCCAGCTCCACAGGGAGCTCCTACGAGCAGTACTTC. Complete variable domain (other parts from reference TRBV5-1 and TRBJ2-7): KAGVTQTPRYLIKTRGQQVTLSCSPISGHRSVSWYQQTPGQGLQFLFEYFSETQRNKGNFPGRFSGRQFSNSRSEMNVSTLELGDSALYLCASSTGSSYEQYFGPGTRLTVT.

This clone was seen just once. This chain links TRBV28 with TRBJ2-2, with D hard to call. V was clipped by 7 bases and J by 1 base, with 7 bases between them. Germline CDR1 is MDHEN and CDR2 is SYDVKM. The CDR3 spans 13 residues. DNA of the CDR3: TGTGCCAGCACCCAAAGGAACACCGGGGAGCTGTTTTTT. This codes for CASTQRNTGELFF.

The chain couples TRBV7-9 to TRBJ2-6; 7 nucleotides match TRBD1. The CDR3 sequence is 17 residues long. V lost 5 bases to trimming and J lost 0 bases; unmatched junction nucleotides: 7. Germline V gene sequence: CDR1 SEHNR, CDR2 FQNEAQ (reference sequence). The CDR3 protein is CASSRGGVGSGANVLTF. The CDR3 DNA is TGTGCCAGCAGCCGAGGGGGCGTGGGCTCTGGGGCCAACGTCCTGACTTTC.

The rearrangement uses TRBV5-1 and TRBJ2-5, with D tentatively TRBD1 (6 bases). Trimming left V 1 base short and J 5 bases short, with 12 bases between. Germline V lookup: CDR1 SGHRS, CDR2 YFSETQ. The CDR3 loop spans 14 amino acids. The CDR3 loop is CASSLTGTAETQYF. CDR3 coding DNA: TGCGCCAGCAGCTTGACAGGGACCGCGGAGACCCAGTACTTC. Together with reference TRBV5-1 and TRBJ2-5, the CDR3 gives the full variable domain: KAGVTQTPRYLIKTRGQQVTLSCSPISGHRSVSWYQQTPGQGLQFLFEYFSETQRNKGNFPGRFSGRQFSNSRSEMNVSTLELGDSALYLCASSLTGTAETQYFGPGTRLLVL.

V gene TRBV30 combines with J gene TRBJ1-1; TRBD1 might be the D (5 bases). CDR3 length: 14 amino acids. Germline V gene data show CDR1 as GTSNPN and CDR2 as SVGIG (reference sequence). Trimming cost V 5 bases and J 1 base, with 14 bases left between them. Here the CDR3 DNA reads TGTGCCTGGGATTTAAGGAGGGGGAACACTGAAGCTTTCTTT. Its protein is CAWDLRRGNTEAFF. The variable domain in full, completed from reference TRBV30 and TRBJ1-1, reads SQTIHQWPATLVQPVGSPLSLECTVEGTSNPNLYWYRQAAGRGLQLLFYSVGIGQISSEVPQNLSASRPQDRQFILSSKKLLLSDSGFYLCAWDLRRGNTEAFFGQGTRLTVV.

The chain combines TRBV5-1 with TRBJ1-5; D gene ambiguous. Germline V gene sequence: CDR1 SGHRS, CDR2 YFSETQ. The CDR3 spans 13 residues. Trimming removed 4 bases from V and 8 bases from J, with 13 bases in between. The CDR3 DNA sequence: TGCGCCAGCAGCAAAGGGCCCCTGGAGCCCCAGCATTTT. Translated, it gives CASSKGPLEPQHF.